Reported below is one TCR beta chain. It has no known antigen specificity. No base qualities exist here, and no much larger clone lies one base off it. This sample was included in a study of T cell changes during pregnancy in multiple sclerosis (dated by TCRdb to between 2019 and 2020). For context, the study as a whole: In women with multiple sclerosis, the researchers looked at how the T cell repertoire shifted as pregnancy progressed.

Library generation was performed with the immunoSEQ multiplex PCR assay. Entries here come from immuneACCESS through TCRdb and include only in-frame sequences with V and J called. Some clones fail to appear in such tables; in the studies checked, an unresolved V gene covers under half of the shortfall, and the cause of the remainder is unknown. This sample is represented by approximately 100,000 clones; 80% to 95% of them were singletons. 2.5% to 3.5% of the sample goes to the ten largest clones. The CDR3 sequence holds 14 residues, the cysteine and phenylalanine included. This entry keeps only the CDR3 DNA: 42 bases, framed from base 1. Ends trimmed: V by 6 bases, J by 5 bases; bases unmatched to a gene: 4. From a lookup of the germline V gene, CDR1 and CDR2 are MRHNA and SNTAGT.

This chain is built from TRBV6-4 and TRBJ2-1; 10 central nucleotides agree with TRBD2. The TCR comes from a female donor with multiple sclerosis, enrolled in a pregnancy study. The material sequenced was peripheral blood, taken in the second trimester of pregnancy. The CDR3: CASSLAGDHNEQFF. The nucleotide sequence reads as follows: TGTGCCAGCAGCCTAGCGGGAGACCACAATGAGCAGTTCTTC.